A selection of T cell receptor beta chains follows, all from one sample in a study of cytomegalovirus exposure and HLA in healthy donors. Generated by immunoSEQ multiplex PCR, the TCRdb table keeps only in-frame clones and is missing some. The sample has roughly 180,000 clones; under 85% are singletons. The sample comprised PBMCs. Receptors were obtained from a man younger than 35 in good health and CMV-seronegative. Each CDR3 is given with its conserved first and last residue. A D gene is named only where the DNA matches it firmly. Clone size is given for some rows only: seen once, a few or many times, or a class if the clone is expanded.

j_call,clone_size,d_call,v_call,cdr3_aa,cdr3_nt
TRBJ2-5,NA,TRBD1,TRBV6-1,CASNRDREETQYF,TGTGCCAGCAACCGGGACAGGGAAGAGACCCAGTACTTC
TRBJ1-1,NA,NA,TRBV2,CASTRQNTEAFF,TGTGCCAGCACTCGACAGAACACTGAAGCTTTCTTT
TRBJ1-6,NA,NA,TRBV27,CASSVTENSPLHF,TGTGCCAGCAGTGTGACAGAAAATTCACCCCTCCACTTT
TRBJ2-1,NA,TRBD2,TRBV18,CASSDQGVAGDSYNEQFF,TGTGCCAGCTCAGACCAGGGAGTAGCGGGAGACTCCTACAATGAGCAGTTCTTC
TRBJ1-5,NA,TRBD1,TRBV2,CASSDTGGPQPQHF,TGTGCCAGCAGTGACACAGGGGGCCCTCAGCCCCAGCATTTT
TRBJ2-7,NA,TRBD1,TRBV4-1,CASSSRDRGYEQYF,TGCGCCAGCAGCTCCCGGGACAGGGGCTACGAGCAGTACTTC
TRBJ2-6,NA,TRBD1,TRBV5-4,CASGRDSISGANVLTF,TGTGCCAGCGGACGGGACAGCATTTCTGGGGCCAACGTCCTGACTTTC
TRBJ2-3,NA,NA,TRBV27,CASSLRGSDTQYF,TGTGCCAGCAGTTTAAGGGGTTCAGATACGCAGTATTTT
TRBJ1-5,NA,NA,TRBV7-2,CASSLGGQPQHF,TGTGCCAGCAGCTTAGGAGGACAGCCCCAGCATTTT
TRBJ2-1,NA,TRBD1,TRBV5-4,CASSPPGQAYNEQFF,TGTGCCAGCAGCCCCCCGGGACAGGCATACAATGAGCAGTTCTTC
TRBJ2-5,NA,NA,TRBV5-1,CASSLVTGEETQYF,TGCGCCAGCAGCTTGGTTACAGGCGAGGAGACCCAGTACTTC
TRBJ2-7,NA,NA,TRBV15,CATSRAGSSYEQYF,TGTGCCACCAGCAGAGCTGGCAGCTCCTACGAGCAGTACTTC
TRBJ1-1,NA,TRBD1,TRBV29-1,CSYQGQGTNTEAFF,TGCAGCTACCAAGGACAGGGGACGAACACTGAAGCTTTCTTT
TRBJ1-5,NA,TRBD1,TRBV28,CASGTVVFNQPQHF,TGTGCCAGCGGGACAGTAGTCTTCAATCAGCCCCAGCATTTT
TRBJ1-4,NA,TRBD1,TRBV2,CASSDFRQGGKLFF,TGTGCCAGCAGTGACTTCAGACAGGGCGGAAAACTGTTTTTT
TRBJ1-1,NA,NA,TRBV7-6,CASSPPMNTEAFF,TGTGCCAGCAGCCCCCCTATGAACACTGAAGCTTTCTTT
TRBJ1-4,NA,NA,TRBV9,CASSSYWGGKLFF,TGTGCCAGCAGCTCTTATTGGGGGGGCAAACTGTTTTTT
TRBJ2-7,NA,TRBD1,TRBV25-1,CASSTGPGTGGHEQYF,TGTGCCAGCAGTACCGGTCCGGGGACAGGGGGCCACGAGCAGTACTTC
TRBJ1-3,few,NA,TRBV30,CAWSVQGNTIYF,TGTGCCTGGAGTGTACAAGGAAACACCATATATTTT
TRBJ1-1,NA,NA,TRBV6-1,CASSEATGGNTEAFF,TGTGCCAGCAGTGAAGCGACGGGGGGAAACACTGAAGCTTTCTTT
TRBJ2-2,NA,TRBD2,TRBV14,CASSQFVAGPDTGELFF,TGTGCCAGCAGCCAATTTGTAGCGGGGCCTGACACCGGGGAGCTGTTTTTT
TRBJ1-2,NA,NA,TRBV14,CASRPRGGLSGYTF,TGTGCCAGCAGACCACGTGGGGGGTTGAGCGGCTACACCTTC
TRBJ2-3,NA,NA,TRBV5-1,CASSPDRQVRTDTQYF,TGCGCCAGCAGCCCCGACCGGCAGGTGCGCACAGATACGCAGTATTTT
TRBJ2-7,NA,NA,TRBV30,CAWSTGLGAYEQYF,TGTGCCTGGAGTACAGGGTTAGGGGCCTACGAGCAGTACTTC
TRBJ1-4,NA,NA,TRBV6-6,CASSYSAANNEKLFF,TGTGCCAGCAGTTACTCCGCGGCGAATAATGAAAAACTGTTTTTT
TRBJ1-4,NA,NA,TRBV4-1,CASSQSLEPTFPNRLFF,TGCGCCAGCAGTCAAAGCCTGGAACCGACATTCCCTAATCGCCTGTTTTTT
TRBJ1-2,NA,TRBD1,TRBV7-9,CASSLLTGNYGYTF,TGTGCCAGCAGCTTATTGACAGGGAACTATGGCTACACCTTC